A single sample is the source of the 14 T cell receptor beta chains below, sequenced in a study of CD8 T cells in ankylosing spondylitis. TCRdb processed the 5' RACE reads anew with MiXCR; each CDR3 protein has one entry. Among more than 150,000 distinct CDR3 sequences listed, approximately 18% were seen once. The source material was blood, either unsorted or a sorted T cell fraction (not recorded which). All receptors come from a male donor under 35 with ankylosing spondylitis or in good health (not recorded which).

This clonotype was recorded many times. For the CDR3, the DNA is TGTGCCAGCAGTAAGACTAGCGGGAGGACAGATACGCAGTATTTT. This gives the protein CASSKTSGRTDTQYF. The chain couples TRBV2 to TRBJ2-3; TRBD2 matches 13 bases. The trim removed 5 bases at V and 3 bases at J, leaving 2 bases unmatched. Germline values: CDR1 SNHLY, CDR2 FYNNEI. This CDR3 is built from 15 residues.

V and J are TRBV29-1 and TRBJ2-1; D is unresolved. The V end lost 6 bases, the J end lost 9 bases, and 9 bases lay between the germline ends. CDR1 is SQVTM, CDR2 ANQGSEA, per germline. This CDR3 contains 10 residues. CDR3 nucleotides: TGCAGCGTCCATGGGCCTGAGCAGTTCTTC. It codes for CSVHGPEQFF.

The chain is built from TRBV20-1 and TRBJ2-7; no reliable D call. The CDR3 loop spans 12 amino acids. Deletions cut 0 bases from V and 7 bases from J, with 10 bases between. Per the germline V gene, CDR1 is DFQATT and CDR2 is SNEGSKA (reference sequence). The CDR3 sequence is CSARDPPWEQYF. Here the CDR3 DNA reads TGCAGTGCTAGAGATCCCCCCTGGGAGCAGTACTTC.

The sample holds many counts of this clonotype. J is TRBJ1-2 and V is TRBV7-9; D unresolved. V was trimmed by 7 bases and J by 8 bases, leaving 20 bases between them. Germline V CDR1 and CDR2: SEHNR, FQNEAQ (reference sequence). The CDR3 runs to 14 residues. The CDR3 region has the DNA TGTGCCAGCACCCTAGGTGGGGTGGTGGAAGGCTACACCTTC. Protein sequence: CASTLGGVVEGYTF.

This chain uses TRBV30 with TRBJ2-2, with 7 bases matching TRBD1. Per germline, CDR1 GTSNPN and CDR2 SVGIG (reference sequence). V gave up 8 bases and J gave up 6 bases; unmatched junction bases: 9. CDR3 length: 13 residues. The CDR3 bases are TGTGCCCAAAATGACAGGGCGGCCGGGGAGCTGTTTTTT. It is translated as CAQNDRAAGELFF.

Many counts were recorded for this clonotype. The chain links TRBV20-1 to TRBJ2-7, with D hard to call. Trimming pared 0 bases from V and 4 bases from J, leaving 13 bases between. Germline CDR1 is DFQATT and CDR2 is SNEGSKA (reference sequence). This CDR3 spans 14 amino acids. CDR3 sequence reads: CSARDPGRAYEQYF. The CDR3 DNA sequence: TGCAGTGCTAGAGATCCCGGCAGAGCGTACGAGCAGTACTTC.

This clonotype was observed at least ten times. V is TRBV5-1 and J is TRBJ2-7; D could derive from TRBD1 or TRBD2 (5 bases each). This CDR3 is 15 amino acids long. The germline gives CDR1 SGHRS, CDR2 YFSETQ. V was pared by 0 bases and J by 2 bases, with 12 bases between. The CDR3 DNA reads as TGCGCCAGCAGCTTGGACGGGGCAGTAACCTACGAGCAGTACTTC. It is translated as CASSLDGAVTYEQYF. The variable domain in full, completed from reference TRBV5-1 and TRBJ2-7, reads KAGVTQTPRYLIKTRGQQVTLSCSPISGHRSVSWYQQTPGQGLQFLFEYFSETQRNKGNFPGRFSGRQFSNSRSEMNVSTLELGDSALYLCASSLDGAVTYEQYFGPGTRLTVT.

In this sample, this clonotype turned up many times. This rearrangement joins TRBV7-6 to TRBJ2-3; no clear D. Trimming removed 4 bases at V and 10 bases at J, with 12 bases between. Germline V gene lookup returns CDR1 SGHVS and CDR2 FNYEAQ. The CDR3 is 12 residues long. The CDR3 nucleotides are TGTGCCAGCAGCTCGACCCAAAGCCCGCAGTATTTT. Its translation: CASSSTQSPQYF. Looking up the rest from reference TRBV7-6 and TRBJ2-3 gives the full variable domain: GAGVSQSPRYKVTKRGQDVALRCDPISGHVSLYWYRQALGQGPEFLTYFNYEAQQDKSGLPNDRFSAERPEGSISTLTIQRTEQRDSAMYRCASSSTQSPQYFGPGTRLTVL.

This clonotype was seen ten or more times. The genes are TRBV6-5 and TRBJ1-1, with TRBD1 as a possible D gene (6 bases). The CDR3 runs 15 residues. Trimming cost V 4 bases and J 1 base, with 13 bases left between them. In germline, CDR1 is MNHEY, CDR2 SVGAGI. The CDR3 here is CASSSMRTENTEAFF. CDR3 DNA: TGTGCCAGCAGTTCGATGCGGACAGAGAACACTGAAGCTTTCTTT.

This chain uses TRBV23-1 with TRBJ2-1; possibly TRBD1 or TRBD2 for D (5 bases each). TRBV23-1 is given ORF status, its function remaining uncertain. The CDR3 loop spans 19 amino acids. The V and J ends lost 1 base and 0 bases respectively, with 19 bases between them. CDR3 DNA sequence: TGCGCCAGCAGTCAATTAATGGGAAGTAAGGGACCCTCCTACAATGAGCAGTTCTTC. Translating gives CASSQLMGSKGPSYNEQFF.

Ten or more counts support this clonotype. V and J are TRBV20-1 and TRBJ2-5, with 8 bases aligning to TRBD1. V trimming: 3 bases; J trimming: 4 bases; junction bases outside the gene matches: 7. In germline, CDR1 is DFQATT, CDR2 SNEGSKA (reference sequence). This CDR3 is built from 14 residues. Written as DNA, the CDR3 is TGCAGTGCTAGCCCCCCGACAGGGGCAGAGACCCAGTACTTC. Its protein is CSASPPTGAETQYF.

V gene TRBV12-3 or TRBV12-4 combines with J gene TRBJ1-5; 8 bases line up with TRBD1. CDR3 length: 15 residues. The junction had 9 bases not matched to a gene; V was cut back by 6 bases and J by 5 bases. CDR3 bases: TGTGCCAGCAGCCCTCTTCAGACAGGGGATCAGCCCCAGCATTTT. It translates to CASSPLQTGDQPQHF.

CDR3 protein: CSVDVSSYNEQFF. Here the CDR3 DNA reads TGCAGCGTGGACGTCAGCTCCTACAATGAGCAGTTCTTC. The V call is TRBV29-1, the J call TRBJ2-1, with D unresolved. The V gene lost 6 bases and the J gene lost 0 bases, with 9 bases spanning the gap. This CDR3 has 13 residues. Germline lookup yields CDR1 SQVTM and CDR2 ANQGSEA.

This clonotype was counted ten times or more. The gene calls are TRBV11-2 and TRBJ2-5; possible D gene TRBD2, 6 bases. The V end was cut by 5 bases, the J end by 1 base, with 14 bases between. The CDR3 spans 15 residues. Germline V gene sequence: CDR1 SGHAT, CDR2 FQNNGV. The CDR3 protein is CASSSVSGFQETQYF. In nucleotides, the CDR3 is TGTGCCAGCAGCAGTGTTAGCGGTTTCCAAGAGACCCAGTACTTC.